This T cell receptor beta chain was identified in a study of shared clonotypes between healthy human individuals. Germline assignment: CDR1 SGHTA and CDR2 FQGNSA. V lost 5 bases and J 2 bases, leaving 14 bases between the germline ends. CDR3 length: 15 residues. Whole-study results and caveats: The sharing of approximately 4.6% of naive CD4 clonotypes was seen across a few donors.

This clone has only one observation. The antigen remains unidentified. The authors divided CD4+ cells into CD45RA+ naive and CD45RA-negative memory subsets. Using immunoSEQ multiplex PCR, the repertoire was profiled, and TCRdb retains in-frame clones only, with some absent. The sample contains about 2 million clones, approximately 95% of which appear only once. This sequence was found in a man younger than 30 in good health. The specimen sequenced was naive CD4+ T cells sorted from blood. The subset denotes: CD45RA+ positively selected. The chain employs TRBV7-2 and TRBJ2-3; D is possibly TRBD2 (6 bases). CDR3 region: CASSQSGLNTDTQYF. CDR3 in DNA: TGTGCCAGCAGCCAAAGCGGACTAAACACAGATACGCAGTATTTT.